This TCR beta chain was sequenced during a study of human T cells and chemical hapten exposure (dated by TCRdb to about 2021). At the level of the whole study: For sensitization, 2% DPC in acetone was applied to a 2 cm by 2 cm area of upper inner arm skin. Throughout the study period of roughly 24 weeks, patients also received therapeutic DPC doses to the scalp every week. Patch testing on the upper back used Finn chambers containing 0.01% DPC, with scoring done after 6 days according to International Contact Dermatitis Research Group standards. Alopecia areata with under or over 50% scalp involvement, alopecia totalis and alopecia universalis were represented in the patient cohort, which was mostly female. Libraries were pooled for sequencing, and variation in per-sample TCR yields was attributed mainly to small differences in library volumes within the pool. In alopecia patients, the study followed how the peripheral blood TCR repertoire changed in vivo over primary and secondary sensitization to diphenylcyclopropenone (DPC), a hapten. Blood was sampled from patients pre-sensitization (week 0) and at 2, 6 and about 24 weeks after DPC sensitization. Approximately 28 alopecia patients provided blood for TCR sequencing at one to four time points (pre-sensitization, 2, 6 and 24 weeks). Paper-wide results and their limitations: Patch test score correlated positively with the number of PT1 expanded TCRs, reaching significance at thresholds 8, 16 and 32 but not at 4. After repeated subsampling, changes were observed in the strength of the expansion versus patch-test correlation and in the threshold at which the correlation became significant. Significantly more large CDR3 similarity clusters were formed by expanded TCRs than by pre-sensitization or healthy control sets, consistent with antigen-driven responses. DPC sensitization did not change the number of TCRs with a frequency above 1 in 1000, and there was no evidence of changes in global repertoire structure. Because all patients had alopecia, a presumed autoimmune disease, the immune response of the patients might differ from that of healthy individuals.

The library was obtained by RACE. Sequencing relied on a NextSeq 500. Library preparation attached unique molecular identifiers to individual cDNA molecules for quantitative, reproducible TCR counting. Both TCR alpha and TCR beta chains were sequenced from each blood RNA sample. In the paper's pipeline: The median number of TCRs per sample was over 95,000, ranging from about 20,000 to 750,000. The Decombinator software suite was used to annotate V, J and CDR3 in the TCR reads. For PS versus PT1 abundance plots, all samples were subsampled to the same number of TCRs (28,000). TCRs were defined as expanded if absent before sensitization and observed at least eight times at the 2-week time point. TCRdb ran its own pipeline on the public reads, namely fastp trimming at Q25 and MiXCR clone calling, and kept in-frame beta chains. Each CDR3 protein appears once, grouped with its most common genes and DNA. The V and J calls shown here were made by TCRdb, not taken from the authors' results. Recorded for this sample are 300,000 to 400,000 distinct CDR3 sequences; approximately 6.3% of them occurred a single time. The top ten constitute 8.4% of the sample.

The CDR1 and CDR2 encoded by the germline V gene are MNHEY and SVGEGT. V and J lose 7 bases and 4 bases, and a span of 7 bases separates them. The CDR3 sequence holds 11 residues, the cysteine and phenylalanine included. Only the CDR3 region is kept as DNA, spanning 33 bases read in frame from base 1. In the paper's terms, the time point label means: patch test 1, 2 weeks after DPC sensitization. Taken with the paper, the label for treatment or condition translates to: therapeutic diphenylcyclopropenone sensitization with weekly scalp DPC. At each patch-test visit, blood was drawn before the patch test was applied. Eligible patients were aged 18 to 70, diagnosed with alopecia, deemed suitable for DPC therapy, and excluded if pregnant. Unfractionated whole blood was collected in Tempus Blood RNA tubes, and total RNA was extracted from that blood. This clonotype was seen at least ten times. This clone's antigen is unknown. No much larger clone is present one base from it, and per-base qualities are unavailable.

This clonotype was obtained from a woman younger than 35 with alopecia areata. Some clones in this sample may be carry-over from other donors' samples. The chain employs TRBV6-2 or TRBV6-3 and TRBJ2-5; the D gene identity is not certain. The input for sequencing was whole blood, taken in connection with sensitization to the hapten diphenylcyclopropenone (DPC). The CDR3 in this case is CASTQGETQYF. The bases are TGTGCCAGCACCCAAGGAGAGACCCAGTACTTC.